This T cell receptor (beta chain) was profiled in a study of brain T cells in children with intractable seizures. Clones were sequenced by immunoSEQ multiplex PCR, and TCRdb holds only the in-frame ones, with some missing. The data contain about 340,000 clones, roughly 93% of them singletons. The time point: blood from clinic visit 5 months post-surgery; TSC patient then seizure free. The receptor comes from a boy less than two years old with tuberous sclerosis and intractable seizures. The sequenced sample was peripheral blood, obtained approximately 5 months after surgery.

This CDR3 is CASSLRPRTEAFF. CDR3 nucleotide sequence: TGTGCCAGCAGCTTAAGGCCTCGCACTGAAGCTTTCTTT. V usage is TRBV7-2 and J usage is TRBJ1-1; D not certain. Trimming took off 2 bases at V and 4 bases at J, with 8 bases between the two ends. Looked up from germline, CDR1 is SGHTA and CDR2 is FQGNSA. CDR3 size: 13 residues.